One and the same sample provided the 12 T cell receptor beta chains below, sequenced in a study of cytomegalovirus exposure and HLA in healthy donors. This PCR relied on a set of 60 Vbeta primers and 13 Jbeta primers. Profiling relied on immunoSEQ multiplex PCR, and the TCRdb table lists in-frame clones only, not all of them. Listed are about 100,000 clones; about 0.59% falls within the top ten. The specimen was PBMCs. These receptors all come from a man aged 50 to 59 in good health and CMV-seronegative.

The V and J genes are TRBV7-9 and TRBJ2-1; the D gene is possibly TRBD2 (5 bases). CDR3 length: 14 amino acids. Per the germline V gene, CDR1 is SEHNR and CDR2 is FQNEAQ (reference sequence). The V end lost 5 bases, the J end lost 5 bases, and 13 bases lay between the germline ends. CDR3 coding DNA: TGTGCCAGCAGCCCCATCGGGATCGACAATGAGCAGTTCTTC. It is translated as CASSPIGIDNEQFF. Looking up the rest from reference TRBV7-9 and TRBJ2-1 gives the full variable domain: DTGVSQNPRHKITKRGQNVTFRCDPISEHNRLYWYRQTLGQGPEFLTYFQNEAQLEKSRLLSDRFSAERPKGSFSTLEIQRTEQGDSAMYLCASSPIGIDNEQFFGPGTRLTVL.

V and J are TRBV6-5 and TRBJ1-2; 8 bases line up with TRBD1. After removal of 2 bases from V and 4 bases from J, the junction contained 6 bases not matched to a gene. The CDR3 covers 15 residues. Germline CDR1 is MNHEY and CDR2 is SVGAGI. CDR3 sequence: CASSYLGQGVYGYTF. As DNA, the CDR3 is TGTGCCAGCAGTTACCTAGGACAGGGTGTCTATGGCTACACCTTC.

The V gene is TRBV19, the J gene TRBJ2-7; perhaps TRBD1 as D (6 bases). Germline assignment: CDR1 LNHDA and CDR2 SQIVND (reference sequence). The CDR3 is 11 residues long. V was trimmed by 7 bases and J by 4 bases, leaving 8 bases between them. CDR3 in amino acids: CASNREYEQYF. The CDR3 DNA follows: TGTGCCAGTAACAGGGAGTACGAGCAGTACTTC.

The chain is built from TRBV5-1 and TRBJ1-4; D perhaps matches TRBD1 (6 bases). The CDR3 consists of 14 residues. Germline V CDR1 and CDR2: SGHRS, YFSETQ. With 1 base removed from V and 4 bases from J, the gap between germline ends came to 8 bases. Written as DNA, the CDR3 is TGCGCCAGCAGCTTGACAGGGCTTAATGAAAAACTGTTTTTT. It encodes CASSLTGLNEKLFF.

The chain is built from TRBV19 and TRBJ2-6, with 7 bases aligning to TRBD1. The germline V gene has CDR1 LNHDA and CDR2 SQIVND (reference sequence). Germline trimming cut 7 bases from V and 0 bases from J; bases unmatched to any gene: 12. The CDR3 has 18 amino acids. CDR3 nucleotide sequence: TGTGCCAGTACTCCCGAGGGGGCCCTATTCTCTGGGGCCAACGTCCTGACTTTC. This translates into CASTPEGALFSGANVLTF.

In nucleotides, the CDR3 is TGTGCCAGCAGGTTACCGGGTACAGATACGCAGTATTTT. Its protein product is CASRLPGTDTQYF. This sequence joins TRBV6-1 and TRBJ2-3; D call uncertain. The CDR3 loop spans 13 amino acids. Germline values: CDR1 MNHNS, CDR2 SASEGT. Deletions cut 6 bases from V and 3 bases from J, with 10 bases between.

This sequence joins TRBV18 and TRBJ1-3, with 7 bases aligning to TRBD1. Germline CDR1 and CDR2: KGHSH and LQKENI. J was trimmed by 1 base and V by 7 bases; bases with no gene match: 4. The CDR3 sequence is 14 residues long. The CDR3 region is CASLTTGSGNTIYF. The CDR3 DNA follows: TGTGCCAGCTTGACGACAGGGTCTGGAAACACCATATATTTT.

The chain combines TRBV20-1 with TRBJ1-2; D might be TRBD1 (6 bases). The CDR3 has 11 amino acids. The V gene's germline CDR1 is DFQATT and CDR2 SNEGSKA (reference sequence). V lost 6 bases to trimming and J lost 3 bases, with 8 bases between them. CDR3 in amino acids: CSAAGDYGYTF. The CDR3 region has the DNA TGCAGTGCGGCAGGGGACTATGGCTACACCTTC.

The CDR3 DNA reads TGCGCCAGCGGGGTGATCAGCGGGGGAAGTGAGCAGTACTTC. Protein sequence: CASGVISGGSEQYF. The chain combines TRBV5-1 with TRBJ2-7, with 8 bases that match TRBD2. Germline V gene lookup returns CDR1 SGHRS and CDR2 YFSETQ. Trimming took 7 bases from V and 7 from J; bases not matched to a gene: 13. The CDR3 extends over 14 amino acids.

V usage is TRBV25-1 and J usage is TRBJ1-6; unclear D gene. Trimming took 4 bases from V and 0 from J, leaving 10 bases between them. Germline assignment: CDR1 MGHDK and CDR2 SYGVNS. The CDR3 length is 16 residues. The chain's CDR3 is CASSGSESSYNSPLHF. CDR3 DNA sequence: TGTGCCAGCAGTGGATCGGAGAGCTCCTATAATTCACCCCTCCACTTT.

CDR3 DNA: TGCGCCAGCAGCCAAGCCGGAACAGGGTGGGGGATTGATTCACCCCTCCACTTT. Its protein product is CASSQAGTGWGIDSPLHF. The chain recombines TRBV4-1 with TRBJ1-6; maybe TRBD1 (6 bases). V dropped 1 base and J dropped 8 bases, with 21 bases sitting between them. This CDR3 comprises 18 residues. Germline CDR1 reads MGHRA; CDR2 reads YSYEKL.

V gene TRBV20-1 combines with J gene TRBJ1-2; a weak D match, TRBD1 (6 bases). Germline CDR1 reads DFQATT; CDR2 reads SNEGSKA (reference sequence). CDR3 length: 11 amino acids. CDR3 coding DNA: TGCATAGCGTGGACAGCATATGGCTACACCTTC. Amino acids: CIAWTAYGYTF.